This TCR beta chain was identified in a study of blood T cell repertoires in COVID-19. Here immunoSEQ multiplex PCR was the method, and the copy in TCRdb shows in-frame clones only, minus some. The table lists about 77,000 clones, 80% of them singletons. V lost 4 bases to trimming and J lost 0 bases, with 10 bases between them. From germline, CDR1 is SGHRS and CDR2 YFSETQ. The length of the CDR3 is 14 residues. This TCR was sampled from a woman aged 70 to 79 with acute or convalescent COVID-19. The chain is built from TRBV5-1 and TRBJ1-2; D not resolved. Source material: peripheral blood. The CDR3 DNA follows: TGCGCCAGCAGCCCCTCGACTTCTAACTATGGCTACACCTTC. As protein: CASSPSTSNYGYTF.